This is a list of T cell receptor beta chains from one sample in a study of beta chain features in type 1 diabetes. Using immunoSEQ multiplex PCR, the repertoire was profiled, and TCRdb retains in-frame clones only, with some absent. The sample carries some 290,000 clones, roughly a quarter recorded once. Sequenced sample: naive CD4+ T cells from blood. These receptors all stem from a woman aged 25-40 years with type 1 diabetes. Both conserved end residues are part of each CDR3. D genes are given only for firm matches. Only some rows state a clone size, as once, few, many or a class for expanded clones.

j_call d_call v_call clone_size cdr3_nt cdr3_aa
TRBJ1-2 NA TRBV30 NA TGTGCCTGCAGCAAGGGGTATGGCTACACCTTC CACSKGYGYTF
TRBJ2-7 TRBD2 TRBV5-1 few TGCGCCAGCAGCGGGGGACTAGCGGTTCGTACTTACGAGCAGTACTTC CASSGGLAVRTYEQYF
TRBJ1-5 TRBD1 TRBV30 NA TGTGCCTGGAGTTTCCAGGACAGGGGAGGGCCCCAGCATTTT CAWSFQDRGGPQHF
TRBJ2-4 TRBD2 TRBV30 NA TGTGCCTGGAGTGGAGGCGGGAGGTGGAACATTCAGTACTTC CAWSGGGRWNIQYF
TRBJ1-3 NA TRBV2 NA TGTGCCAGCAGTGTCCAGACTGCGGCCTATTTT CASSVQTAAYF
TRBJ2-1 TRBD2 TRBV11-2 few TGTGCCAGCAGCTCACCGGGACTAGCGGGAGGGAACAATGAGCAGTTCTTC CASSSPGLAGGNNEQFF
TRBJ1-2 NA TRBV6-4 NA TGTGCCAGAGGACCCCATGCGGGGGGCTATGGCTACACCTTC CARGPHAGGYGYTF
TRBJ2-3 NA TRBV12-5 few TGTGCTAGTGGTTTGGGACAGCCCACAGATACGCAGTATTTT CASGLGQPTDTQYF
TRBJ2-3 TRBD2 TRBV29-1 few TGCAGCGGGGGACTAGAGGGCACAGATACGCAGTATTTT CSGGLEGTDTQYF
TRBJ1-1 NA TRBV7-2 NA TGTGCCAGCAGCGCAACGGCAGGGTACACTGAAGCTTTCTTT CASSATAGYTEAFF